This is a list of T cell receptor beta chains from one sample in a study of blood T cell repertoires in COVID-19. TCRdb's table, derived via immunoSEQ multiplex PCR, lists solely in-frame clones and lacks some. The profile shows about 480,000 clones, roughly 91% of them singletons. The sequenced sample consisted of peripheral blood. These receptors were obtained from a woman in her 30s with acute or convalescent COVID-19. The CDR3 runs from the conserved cysteine through the conserved F or W. Fields, in order: clone size, J gene, CDR3 length, D gene, V gene, CDR3 protein, CDR3 DNA. The D gene is left open where the match is weak. Part of the rows lack a size; the others show once, few, many or a class for expanded clones.

once TRBJ1-2 14 - TRBV7-9 CASSLEVGGTGYTF TGTGCCAGCAGCTTAGAGGTGGGGGGGACTGGCTACACCTTC
- TRBJ2-3 15 TRBD1 TRBV4-1 CASSQGTGVVDTQYF TGCGCCAGCAGCCAAGGGACAGGGGTTGTAGATACGCAGTATTTT
- TRBJ1-1 13 - TRBV29-1 CSVEGGEGTEAFF TGCAGCGTTGAAGGCGGGGAGGGCACTGAAGCTTTCTTT
- TRBJ1-5 16 TRBD1 TRBV28 CASSSRTGLAGQPQHF TGTGCCAGCAGTTCCAGGACAGGGTTGGCGGGGCAGCCCCAGCATTTT
- TRBJ2-7 13 - TRBV6-5 CASSYRFSYEQYF TGTGCCAGCAGTTACCGGTTCTCCTACGAGCAGTACTTC
- TRBJ1-1 16 - TRBV9 CASSTGRERKNTEAFF TGTGCCAGCAGCACCGGCAGGGAAAGAAAGAACACTGAAGCTTTCTTT
- TRBJ2-6 14 - TRBV30 CAWSVASGANVLTF TGTGCCTGGAGCGTAGCATCTGGGGCCAACGTCCTGACTTTC
- TRBJ2-5 14 - TRBV2 CASSEARHRLPQYF TGTGCCAGCAGTGAGGCGCGACACAGGTTGCCCCAGTACTTC
- TRBJ1-5 14 TRBD1 TRBV6-5 CASTARQGYQPQHF TGTGCCAGCACCGCACGACAGGGCTATCAGCCCCAGCATTTT
- TRBJ2-7 16 - TRBV24-1 CATSESQRGSSYEQYF TGTGCCACCAGTGAGTCCCAAAGGGGGAGCTCCTACGAGCAGTACTTC
- TRBJ2-7 15 - TRBV4-1 CASSPSSGGTYEQYF TGCGCCAGCAGCCCTTCGTCCGGAGGGACCTACGAGCAGTACTTC
- TRBJ2-7 16 TRBD1 TRBV10-3 CAISEPGQGSPYEQYF TGTGCCATCAGTGAGCCGGGACAGGGGAGCCCCTACGAGCAGTACTTC
once TRBJ2-5 15 TRBD2 TRBV27 CASSFGTSTAETQYF TGTGCCAGCAGTTTCGGGACTAGCACTGCAGAGACCCAGTACTTC
- TRBJ2-5 15 TRBD2 TRBV6-6 CASSQPRGGQETQYF TGTGCCAGCAGTCAACCTCGGGGGGGCCAAGAGACCCAGTACTTC
- TRBJ2-5 16 TRBD2 TRBV7-9 CASSLGTGLPQETQYF TGTGCCAGCAGCTTAGGGACGGGACTACCCCAAGAGACCCAGTACTTC
- TRBJ2-3 15 - TRBV6-4 CASSDSRGYEDTQYF TGTGCCAGCAGTGACTCGAGAGGGTATGAAGATACGCAGTATTTT
- TRBJ2-1 13 TRBD1 TRBV28 CASSDRGGNEQFF TGTGCCAGCAGTGACAGGGGTGGCAATGAGCAGTTCTTC
once TRBJ2-5 15 TRBD1 TRBV5-6 CASSLDMTGGETQYF TGTGCCAGCAGCTTGGACATGACAGGGGGTGAGACCCAGTACTTC